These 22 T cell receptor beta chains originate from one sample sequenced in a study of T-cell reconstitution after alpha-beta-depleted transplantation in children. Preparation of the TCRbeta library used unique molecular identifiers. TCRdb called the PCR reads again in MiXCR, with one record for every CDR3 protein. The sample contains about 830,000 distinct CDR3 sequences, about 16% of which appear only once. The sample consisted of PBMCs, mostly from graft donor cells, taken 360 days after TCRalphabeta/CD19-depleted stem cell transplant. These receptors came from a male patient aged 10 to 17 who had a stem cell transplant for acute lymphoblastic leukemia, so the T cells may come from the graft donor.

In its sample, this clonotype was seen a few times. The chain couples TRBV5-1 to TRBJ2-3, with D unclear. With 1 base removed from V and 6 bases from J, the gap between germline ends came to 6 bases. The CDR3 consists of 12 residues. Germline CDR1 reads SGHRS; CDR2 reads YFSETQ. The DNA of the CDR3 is TGCGCCAGCAGCTTGAGTTTCGATACGCAGTATTTT. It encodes CASSLSFDTQYF.

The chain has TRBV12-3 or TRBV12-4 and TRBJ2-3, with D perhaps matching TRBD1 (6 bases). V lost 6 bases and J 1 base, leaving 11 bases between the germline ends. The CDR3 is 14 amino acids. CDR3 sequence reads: CASSHRARTDTQYF. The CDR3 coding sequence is TGTGCCAGCAGCCACAGGGCCCGCACAGATACGCAGTATTTT.

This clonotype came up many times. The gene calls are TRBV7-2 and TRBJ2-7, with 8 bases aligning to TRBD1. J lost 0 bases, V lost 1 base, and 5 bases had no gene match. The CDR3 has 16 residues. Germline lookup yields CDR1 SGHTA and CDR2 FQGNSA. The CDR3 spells CASSLVATGASYEQYF. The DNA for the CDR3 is TGTGCCAGCAGCTTAGTTGCGACAGGGGCCTCCTACGAGCAGTACTTC. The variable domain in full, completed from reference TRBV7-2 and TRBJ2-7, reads GAGVSQSPSNKVTEKGKDVELRCDPISGHTALYWYRQSLGQGLEFLIYFQGNSAPDKSGLPSDRFSAERTGGSVSTLTIQRTQQEDSAVYLCASSLVATGASYEQYFGPGTRLTVT.

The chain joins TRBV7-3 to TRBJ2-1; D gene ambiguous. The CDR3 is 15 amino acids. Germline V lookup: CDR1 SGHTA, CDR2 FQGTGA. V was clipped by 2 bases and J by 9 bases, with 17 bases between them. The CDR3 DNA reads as TGTGCCAGCAGCTTAGTCATAAATCCTTGGGGTGAGCAGTTCTTC. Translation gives CASSLVINPWGEQFF.

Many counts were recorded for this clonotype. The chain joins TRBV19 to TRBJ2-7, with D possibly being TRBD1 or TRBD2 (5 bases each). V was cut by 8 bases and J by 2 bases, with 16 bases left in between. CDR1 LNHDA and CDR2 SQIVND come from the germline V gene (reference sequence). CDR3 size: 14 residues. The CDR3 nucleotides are TGTGCCAGTTCCGGGGAAGGGGCTGCCTACGAGCAGTACTTC. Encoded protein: CASSGEGAAYEQYF.

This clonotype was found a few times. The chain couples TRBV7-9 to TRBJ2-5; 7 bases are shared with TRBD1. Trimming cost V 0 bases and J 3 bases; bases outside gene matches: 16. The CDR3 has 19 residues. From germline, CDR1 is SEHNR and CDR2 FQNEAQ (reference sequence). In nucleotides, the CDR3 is TGTGCCAGCAGCTTAGCATCTCCGGCTTCGACAGGGACGAAAGAGACCCAGTACTTC. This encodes CASSLASPASTGTKETQYF.

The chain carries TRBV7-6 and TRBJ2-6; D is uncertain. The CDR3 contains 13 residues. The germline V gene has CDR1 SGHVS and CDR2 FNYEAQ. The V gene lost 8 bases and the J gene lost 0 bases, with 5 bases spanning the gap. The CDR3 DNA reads TGTGCCAGCGGCGGCTCTGGGGCCAACGTCCTGACTTTC. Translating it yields CASGGSGANVLTF.

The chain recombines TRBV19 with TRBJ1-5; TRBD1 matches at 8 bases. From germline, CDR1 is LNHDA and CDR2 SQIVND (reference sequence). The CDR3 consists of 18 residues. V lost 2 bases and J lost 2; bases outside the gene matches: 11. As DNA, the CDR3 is TGTGCCAGTAGTATAAATCAGGGGGCGGTCGGAGGCAATCAGCCCCAGCATTTT. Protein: CASSINQGAVGGNQPQHF.

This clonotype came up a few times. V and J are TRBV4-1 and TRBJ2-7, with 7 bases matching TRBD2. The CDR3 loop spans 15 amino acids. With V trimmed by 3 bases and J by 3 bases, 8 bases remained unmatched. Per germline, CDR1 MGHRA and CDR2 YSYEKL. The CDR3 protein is CASSHLAGSVYEQYF. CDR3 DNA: TGCGCCAGCAGCCATTTAGCGGGTTCAGTCTACGAGCAGTACTTC.

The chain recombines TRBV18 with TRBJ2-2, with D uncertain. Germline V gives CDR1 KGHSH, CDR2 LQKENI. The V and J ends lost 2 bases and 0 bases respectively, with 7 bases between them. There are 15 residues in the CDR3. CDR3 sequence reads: CASSPGRTNTGELFF. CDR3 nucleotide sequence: TGTGCCAGCTCACCAGGCAGGACGAACACCGGGGAGCTGTTTTTT.

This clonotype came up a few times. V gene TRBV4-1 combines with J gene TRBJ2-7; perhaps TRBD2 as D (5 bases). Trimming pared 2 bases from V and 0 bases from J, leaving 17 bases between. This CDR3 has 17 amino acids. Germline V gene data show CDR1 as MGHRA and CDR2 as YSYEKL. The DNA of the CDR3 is TGCGCCAGCAGCCAATCCCCACGACTACAGAGCTCCTACGAGCAGTACTTC. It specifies CASSQSPRLQSSYEQYF.

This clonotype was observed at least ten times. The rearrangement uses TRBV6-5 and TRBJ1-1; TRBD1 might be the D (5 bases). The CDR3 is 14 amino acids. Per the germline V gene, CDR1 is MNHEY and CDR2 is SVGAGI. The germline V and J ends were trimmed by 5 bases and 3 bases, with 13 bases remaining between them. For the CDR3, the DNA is TGTGCCAGCAGTCAACGACAGTGGTACACTGAAGCTTTCTTT. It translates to CASSQRQWYTEAFF.

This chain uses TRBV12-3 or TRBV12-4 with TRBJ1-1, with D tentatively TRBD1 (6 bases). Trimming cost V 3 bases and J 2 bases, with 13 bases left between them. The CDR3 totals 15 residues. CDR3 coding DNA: TGTGCCAGCAGTTTTCGATCGGGGGCTAACACTGAAGCTTTCTTT. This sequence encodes CASSFRSGANTEAFF.

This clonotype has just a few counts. The CDR3 DNA sequence: TGCGCCAGCAGCCAAGCCCGAATTCGAGTGTGGAATAATTCACCCCTCCACTTT. This translates into CASSQARIRVWNNSPLHF. The chain recombines TRBV4-1 with TRBJ1-6; D remains ambiguous. Trimming took off 1 base at V and 5 bases at J, with 18 bases between the two ends. Germline values: CDR1 MGHRA, CDR2 YSYEKL. The CDR3 spans 18 residues.

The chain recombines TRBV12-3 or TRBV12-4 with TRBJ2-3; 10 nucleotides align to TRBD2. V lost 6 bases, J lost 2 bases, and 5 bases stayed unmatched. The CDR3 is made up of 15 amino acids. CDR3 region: CASREREGYTDTQYF. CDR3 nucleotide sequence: TGTGCCAGCAGAGAGCGGGAGGGATACACAGATACGCAGTATTTT.

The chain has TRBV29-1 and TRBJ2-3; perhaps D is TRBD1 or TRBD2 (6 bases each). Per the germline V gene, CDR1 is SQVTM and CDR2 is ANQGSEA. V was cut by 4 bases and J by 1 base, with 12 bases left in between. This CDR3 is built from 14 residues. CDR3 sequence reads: CSVAGAGGTDTQYF. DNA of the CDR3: TGCAGCGTTGCGGGGGCAGGGGGCACAGATACGCAGTATTTT.

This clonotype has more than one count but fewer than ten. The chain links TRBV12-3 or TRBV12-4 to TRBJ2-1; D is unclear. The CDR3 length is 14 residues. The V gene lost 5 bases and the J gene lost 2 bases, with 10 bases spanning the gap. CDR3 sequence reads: CASSPARTYNEQFF. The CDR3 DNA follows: TGTGCCAGCAGTCCAGCCCGGACCTACAATGAGCAGTTCTTC.

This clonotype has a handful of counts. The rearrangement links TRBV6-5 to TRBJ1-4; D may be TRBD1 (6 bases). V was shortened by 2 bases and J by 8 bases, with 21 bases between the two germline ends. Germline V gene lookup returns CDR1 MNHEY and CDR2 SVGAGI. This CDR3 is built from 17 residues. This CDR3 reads CASSYRIGSRGGEKLFF. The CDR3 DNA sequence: TGTGCCAGCAGTTACAGGATCGGAAGCAGGGGTGGCGAAAAACTGTTTTTT.

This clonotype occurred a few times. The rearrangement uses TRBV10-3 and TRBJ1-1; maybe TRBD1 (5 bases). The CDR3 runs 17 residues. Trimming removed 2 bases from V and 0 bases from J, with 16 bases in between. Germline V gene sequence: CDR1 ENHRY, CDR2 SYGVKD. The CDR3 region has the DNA TGTGCCATCAGTGAGGGTGGGGCCGCTGGCATGAACACTGAAGCTTTCTTT. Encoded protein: CAISEGGAAGMNTEAFF.

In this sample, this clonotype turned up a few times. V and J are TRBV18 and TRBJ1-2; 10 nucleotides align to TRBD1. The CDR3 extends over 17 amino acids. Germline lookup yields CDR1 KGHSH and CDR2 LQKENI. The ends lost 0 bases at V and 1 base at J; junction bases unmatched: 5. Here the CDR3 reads CASSPPGQGIFNYGYTF. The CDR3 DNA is TGTGCCAGCTCACCACCGGGACAGGGGATTTTTAACTATGGCTACACCTTC.

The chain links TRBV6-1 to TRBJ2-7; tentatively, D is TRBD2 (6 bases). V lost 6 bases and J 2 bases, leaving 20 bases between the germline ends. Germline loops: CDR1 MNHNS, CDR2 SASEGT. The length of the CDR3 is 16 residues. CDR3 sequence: CASRPGRRGVAYEQYF. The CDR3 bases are TGTGCCAGCAGGCCCGGCCGGAGGGGTGTTGCCTACGAGCAGTACTTC.

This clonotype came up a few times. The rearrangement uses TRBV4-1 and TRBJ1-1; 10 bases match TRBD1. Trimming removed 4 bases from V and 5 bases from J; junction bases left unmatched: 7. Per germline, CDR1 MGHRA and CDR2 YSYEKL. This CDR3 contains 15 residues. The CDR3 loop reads CASSPQGTGVTEAFF. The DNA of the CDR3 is TGCGCCAGCAGCCCCCAGGGGACAGGGGTTACTGAAGCTTTCTTT.